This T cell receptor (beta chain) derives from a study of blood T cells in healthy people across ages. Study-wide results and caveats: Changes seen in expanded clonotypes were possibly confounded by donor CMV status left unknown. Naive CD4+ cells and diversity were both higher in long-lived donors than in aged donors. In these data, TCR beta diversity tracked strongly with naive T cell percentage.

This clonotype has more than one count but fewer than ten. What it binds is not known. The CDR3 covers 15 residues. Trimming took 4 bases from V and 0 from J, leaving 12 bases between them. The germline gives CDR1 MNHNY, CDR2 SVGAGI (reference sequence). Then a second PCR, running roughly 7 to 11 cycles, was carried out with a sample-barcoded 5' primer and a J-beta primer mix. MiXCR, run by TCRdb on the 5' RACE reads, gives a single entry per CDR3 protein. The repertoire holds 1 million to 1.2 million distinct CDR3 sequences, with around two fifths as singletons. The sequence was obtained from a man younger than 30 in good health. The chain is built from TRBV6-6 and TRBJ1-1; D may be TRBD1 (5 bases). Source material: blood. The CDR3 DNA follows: TGTGCCAGCAGTTTTGGGCGGGGGATGAACACTGAAGCTTTCTTT. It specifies CASSFGRGMNTEAFF.